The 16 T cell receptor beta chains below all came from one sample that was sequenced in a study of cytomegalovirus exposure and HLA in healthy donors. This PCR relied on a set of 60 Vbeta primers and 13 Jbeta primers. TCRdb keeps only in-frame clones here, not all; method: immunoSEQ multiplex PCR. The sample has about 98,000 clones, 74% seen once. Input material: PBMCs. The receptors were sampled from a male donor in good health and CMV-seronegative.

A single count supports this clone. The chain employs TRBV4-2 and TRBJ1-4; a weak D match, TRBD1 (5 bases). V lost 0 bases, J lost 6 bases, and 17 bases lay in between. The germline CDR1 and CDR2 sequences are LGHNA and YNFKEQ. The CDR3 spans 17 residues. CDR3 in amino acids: CASSQDPGPRDYEKLFF. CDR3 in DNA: TGTGCCAGCAGCCAAGACCCAGGACCGCGGGACTATGAAAAACTGTTTTTT.

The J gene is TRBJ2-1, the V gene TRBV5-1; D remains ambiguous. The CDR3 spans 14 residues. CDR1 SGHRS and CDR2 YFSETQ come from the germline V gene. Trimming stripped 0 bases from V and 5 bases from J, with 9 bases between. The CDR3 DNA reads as TGCGCCAGCAGCTTGGGGGCGTTGGACAATGAGCAGTTCTTC. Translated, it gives CASSLGALDNEQFF.

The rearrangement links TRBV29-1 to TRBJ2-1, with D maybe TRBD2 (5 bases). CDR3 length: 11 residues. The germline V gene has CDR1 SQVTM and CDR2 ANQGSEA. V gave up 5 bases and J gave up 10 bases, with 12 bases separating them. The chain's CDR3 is CSVLEVGEQFF. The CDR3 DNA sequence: TGCAGCGTTCTGGAGGTAGGGGAGCAGTTCTTC.

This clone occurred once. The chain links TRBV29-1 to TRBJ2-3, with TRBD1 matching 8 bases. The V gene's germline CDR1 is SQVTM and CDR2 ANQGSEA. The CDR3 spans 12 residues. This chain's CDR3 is CSAGTGADTQYF. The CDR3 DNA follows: TGCAGTGCCGGGACAGGTGCAGATACGCAGTATTTT.

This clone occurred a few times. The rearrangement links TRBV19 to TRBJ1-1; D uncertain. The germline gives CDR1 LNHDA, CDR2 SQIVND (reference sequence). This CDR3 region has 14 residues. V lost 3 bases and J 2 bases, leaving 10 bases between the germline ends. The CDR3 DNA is TGTGCCAGTAGTATTTCGGGGAGAAACACTGAAGCTTTCTTT. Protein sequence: CASSISGRNTEAFF.

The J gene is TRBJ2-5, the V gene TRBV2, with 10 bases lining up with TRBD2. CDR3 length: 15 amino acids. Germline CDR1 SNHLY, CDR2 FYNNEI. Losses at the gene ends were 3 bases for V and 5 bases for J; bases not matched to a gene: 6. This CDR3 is CASSEGASGSETQYF. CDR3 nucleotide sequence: TGTGCCAGCAGTGAGGGGGCTAGCGGGAGCGAGACCCAGTACTTC.

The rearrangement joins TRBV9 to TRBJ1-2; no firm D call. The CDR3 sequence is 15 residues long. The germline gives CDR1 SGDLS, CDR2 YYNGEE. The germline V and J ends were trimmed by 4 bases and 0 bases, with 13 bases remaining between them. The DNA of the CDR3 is TGTGCCAGCAGCCCCTCGGTCTTTACTAACTATGGCTACACCTTC. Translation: CASSPSVFTNYGYTF.

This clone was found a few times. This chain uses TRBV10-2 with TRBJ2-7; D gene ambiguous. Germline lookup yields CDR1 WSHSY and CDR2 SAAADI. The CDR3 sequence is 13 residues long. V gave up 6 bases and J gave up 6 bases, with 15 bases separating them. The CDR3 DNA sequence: TGCGCCAGCAGAGAGACTTTGGGCTCCGAGCAGTACTTC. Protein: CASRETLGSEQYF.

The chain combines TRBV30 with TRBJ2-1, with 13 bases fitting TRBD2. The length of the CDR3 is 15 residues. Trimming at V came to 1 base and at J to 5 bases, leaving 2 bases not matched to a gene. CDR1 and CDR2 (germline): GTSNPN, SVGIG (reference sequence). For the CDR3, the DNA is TGTGCCTGGAGTGAGGGGACTAGCGGGGACAATGAGCAGTTCTTC. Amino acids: CAWSEGTSGDNEQFF.

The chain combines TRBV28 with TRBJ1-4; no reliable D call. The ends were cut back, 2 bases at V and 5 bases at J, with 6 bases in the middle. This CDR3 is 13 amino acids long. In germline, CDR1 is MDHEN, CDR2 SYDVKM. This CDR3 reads CASSLESNEKLFF. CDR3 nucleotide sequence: TGTGCCAGCAGTTTAGAGAGCAATGAAAAACTGTTTTTT.

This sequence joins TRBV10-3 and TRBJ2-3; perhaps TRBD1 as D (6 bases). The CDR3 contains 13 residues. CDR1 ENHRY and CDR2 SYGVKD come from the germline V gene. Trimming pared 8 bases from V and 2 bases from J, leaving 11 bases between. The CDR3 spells CAISLGATDTQYF. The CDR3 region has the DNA TGTGCCATCTCTCTGGGGGCCACAGATACGCAGTATTTT.

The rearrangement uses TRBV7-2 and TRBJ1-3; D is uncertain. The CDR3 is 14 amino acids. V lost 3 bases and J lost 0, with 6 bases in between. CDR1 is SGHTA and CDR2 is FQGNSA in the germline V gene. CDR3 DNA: TGTGCCAGCAGCTTTTCTTACTCTGGAAACACCATATATTTT. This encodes CASSFSYSGNTIYF.

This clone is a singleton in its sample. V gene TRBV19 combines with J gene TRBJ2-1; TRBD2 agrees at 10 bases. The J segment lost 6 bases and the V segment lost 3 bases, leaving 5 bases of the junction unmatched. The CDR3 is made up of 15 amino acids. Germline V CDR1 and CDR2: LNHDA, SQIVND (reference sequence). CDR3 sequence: CASSISGRLGNEQFF. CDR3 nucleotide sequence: TGTGCCAGTAGTATTAGCGGGAGGCTGGGCAATGAGCAGTTCTTC.

CDR3 sequence reads: CSVILTGYTGDEQFF. Written as DNA, the CDR3 is TGCAGCGTTATATTGACAGGGTATACGGGCGATGAGCAGTTCTTC. The V gene is TRBV29-1, the J gene TRBJ2-1; 7 nucleotides line up with TRBD1. After removal of 5 bases from V and 8 bases from J, the junction contained 15 bases not matched to a gene. CDR1 is SQVTM and CDR2 is ANQGSEA in the germline V gene. This CDR3 has 15 amino acids.

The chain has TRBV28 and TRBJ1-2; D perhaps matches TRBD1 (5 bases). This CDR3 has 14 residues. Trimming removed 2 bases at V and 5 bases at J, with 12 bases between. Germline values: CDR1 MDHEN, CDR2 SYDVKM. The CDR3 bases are TGTGCCAGCAGTTTACCAGGGCCTGGTTATGGCTACACCTTC. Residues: CASSLPGPGYGYTF.

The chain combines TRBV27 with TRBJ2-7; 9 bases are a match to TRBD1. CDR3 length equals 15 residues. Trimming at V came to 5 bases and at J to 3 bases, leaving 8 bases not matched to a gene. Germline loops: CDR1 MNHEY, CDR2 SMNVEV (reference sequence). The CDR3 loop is CASSVTGTGLYEQYF. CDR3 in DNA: TGTGCCAGCAGTGTAACCGGGACAGGGCTCTACGAGCAGTACTTC.